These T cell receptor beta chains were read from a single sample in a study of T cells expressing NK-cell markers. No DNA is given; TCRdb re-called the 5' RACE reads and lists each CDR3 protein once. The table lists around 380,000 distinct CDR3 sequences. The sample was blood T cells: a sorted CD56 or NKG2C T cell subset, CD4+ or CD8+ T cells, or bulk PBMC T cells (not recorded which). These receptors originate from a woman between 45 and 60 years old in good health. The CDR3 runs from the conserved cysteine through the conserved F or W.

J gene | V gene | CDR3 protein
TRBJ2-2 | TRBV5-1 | CASSVVQGRAGELFF
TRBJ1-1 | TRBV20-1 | CSAIIPGSAVAFF
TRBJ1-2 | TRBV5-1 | CASSLAGQARHNYGYTF
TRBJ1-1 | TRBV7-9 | CASSASGQGLSNTEAFF
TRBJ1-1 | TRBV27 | CASSLSINTEAFF
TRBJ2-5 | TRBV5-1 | CASSRYQETQYF
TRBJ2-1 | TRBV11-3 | CASSLGPPGHNEQFF
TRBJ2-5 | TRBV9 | CASSSRTGIGETQYF
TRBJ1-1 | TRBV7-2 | CASSTYRGVAEAFF
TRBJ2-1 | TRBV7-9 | CASSSWTQLGNEQFF
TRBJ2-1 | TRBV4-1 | CASSQGSGYNEQFF
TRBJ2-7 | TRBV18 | CASSPPGPTDEQYF
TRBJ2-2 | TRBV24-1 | CATSDLTGSGLAGELFF
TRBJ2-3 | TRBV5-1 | CASSGGLRITLSTDTQYF
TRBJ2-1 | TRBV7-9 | CASSPLGRSEQFF
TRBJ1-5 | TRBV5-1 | CASSPGEGSNQPQHF
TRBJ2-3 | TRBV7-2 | CASSSTPGTKGDTQYF
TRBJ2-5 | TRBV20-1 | CSARAPGLGPETQYF
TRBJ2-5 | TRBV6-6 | CASSYLEAQETQYF
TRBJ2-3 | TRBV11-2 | CASSLMGQGSSDTQYF
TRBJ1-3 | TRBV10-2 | CASSEIHPGTASSGNTIYF
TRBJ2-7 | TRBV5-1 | CASSLGRALSSYEQYF
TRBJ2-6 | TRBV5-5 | CASSLPASGISGANVLTF
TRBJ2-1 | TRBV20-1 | CSARDAFYNEQFF
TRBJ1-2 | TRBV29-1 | CSARDLYGYTF
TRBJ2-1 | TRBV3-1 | CASSHLSGSLFF
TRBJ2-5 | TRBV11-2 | CASSFDLDSYLETQYF
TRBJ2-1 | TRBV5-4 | CASSLEGRGQSYNEQFF
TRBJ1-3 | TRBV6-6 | CASSYKPAPGNTIYF
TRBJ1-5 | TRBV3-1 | CASSQIASNQPQHF
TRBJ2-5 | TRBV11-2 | CASSLVDVTGGKTQYF
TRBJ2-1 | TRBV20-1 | CSASPRLAGRGDEQFF
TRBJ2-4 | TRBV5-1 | CASSGGGLESQNIQYF
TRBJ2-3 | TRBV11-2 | CASSPQGRGATDTQYF
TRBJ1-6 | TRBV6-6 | CASSRGRSSYNSPLHF
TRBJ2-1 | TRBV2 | CASSTGQGANEQFF
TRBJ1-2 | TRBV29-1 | CSALGEGYNYGYTF
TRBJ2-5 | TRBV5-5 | CASSLDIALQETQYF
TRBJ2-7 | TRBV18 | CASSLNRGNYEQYF
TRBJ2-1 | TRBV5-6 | CASSLDLTQFF
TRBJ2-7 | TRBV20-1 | CSARAFSGDPRDEQYF
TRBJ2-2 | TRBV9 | CASGEEIWSGELFF
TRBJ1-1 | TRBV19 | CASSFTGGYTEAFF
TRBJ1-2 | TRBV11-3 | CASSLEGSATF
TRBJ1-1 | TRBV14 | CASSQGIREVRAFF
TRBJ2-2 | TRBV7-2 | CASRPRLAGVSTGELFF
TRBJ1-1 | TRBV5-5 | CASSPNPTSEAFF
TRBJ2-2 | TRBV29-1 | CSVGRDRVNTGELFF
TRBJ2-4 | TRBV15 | CATSNGEAKNIQYF
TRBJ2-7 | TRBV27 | CASAPTGPGQGWREQYF
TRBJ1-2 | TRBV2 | CASSVEAGYGYTF
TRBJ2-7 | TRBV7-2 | CASSSVAGSEQYF